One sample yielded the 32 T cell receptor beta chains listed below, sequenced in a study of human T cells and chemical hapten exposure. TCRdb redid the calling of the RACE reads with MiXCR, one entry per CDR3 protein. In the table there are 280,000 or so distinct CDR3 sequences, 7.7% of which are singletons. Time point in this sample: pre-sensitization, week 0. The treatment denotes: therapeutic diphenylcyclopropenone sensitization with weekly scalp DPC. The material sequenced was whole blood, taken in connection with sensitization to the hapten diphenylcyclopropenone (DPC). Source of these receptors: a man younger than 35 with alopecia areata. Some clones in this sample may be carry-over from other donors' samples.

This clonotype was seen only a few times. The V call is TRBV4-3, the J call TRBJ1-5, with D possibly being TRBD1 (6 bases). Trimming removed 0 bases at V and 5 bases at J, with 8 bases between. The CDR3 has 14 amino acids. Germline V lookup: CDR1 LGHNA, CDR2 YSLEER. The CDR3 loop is CASSQDRGDQPQHF. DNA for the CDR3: TGCGCCAGCAGCCAAGACAGGGGTGATCAGCCCCAGCATTTT.

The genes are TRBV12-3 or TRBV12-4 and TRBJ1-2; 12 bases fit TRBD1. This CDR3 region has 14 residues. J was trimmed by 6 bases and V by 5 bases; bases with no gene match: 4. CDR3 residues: CASSPGTGGDGYTF. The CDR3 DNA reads TGTGCCAGCAGTCCCGGGACAGGGGGCGATGGCTACACCTTC.

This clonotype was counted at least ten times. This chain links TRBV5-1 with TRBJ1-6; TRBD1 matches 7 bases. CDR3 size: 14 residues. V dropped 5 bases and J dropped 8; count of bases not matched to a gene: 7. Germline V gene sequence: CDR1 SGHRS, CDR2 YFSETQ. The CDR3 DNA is TGCGCCAGCAGTTCCGGGACAGTTGATTCACCCCTCCACTTT. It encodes CASSSGTVDSPLHF. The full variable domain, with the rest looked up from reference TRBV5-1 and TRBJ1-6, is KAGVTQTPRYLIKTRGQQVTLSCSPISGHRSVSWYQQTPGQGLQFLFEYFSETQRNKGNFPGRFSGRQFSNSRSEMNVSTLELGDSALYLCASSSGTVDSPLHFGNGTRLTVT.

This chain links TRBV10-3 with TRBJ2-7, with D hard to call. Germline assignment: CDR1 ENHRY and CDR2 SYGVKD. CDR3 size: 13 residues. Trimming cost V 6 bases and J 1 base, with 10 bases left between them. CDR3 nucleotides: TGTGCCATCAGCCCGGACGGTTCCTACGAGCAGTACTTC. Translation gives CAISPDGSYEQYF.

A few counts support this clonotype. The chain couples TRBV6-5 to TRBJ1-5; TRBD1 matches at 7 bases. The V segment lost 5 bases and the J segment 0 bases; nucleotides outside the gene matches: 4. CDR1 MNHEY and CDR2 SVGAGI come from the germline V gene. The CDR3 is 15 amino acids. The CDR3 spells CASSPRGASNQPQHF. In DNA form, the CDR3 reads TGTGCCAGCAGTCCCAGGGGGGCTAGCAATCAGCCCCAGCATTTT.

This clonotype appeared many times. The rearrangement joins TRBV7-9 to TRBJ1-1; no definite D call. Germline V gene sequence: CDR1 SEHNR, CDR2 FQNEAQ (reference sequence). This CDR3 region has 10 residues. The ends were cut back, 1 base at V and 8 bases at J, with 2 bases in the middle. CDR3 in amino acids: CASSLVEAFF. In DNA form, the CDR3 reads TGTGCCAGCAGCTTAGTCGAAGCTTTCTTT.

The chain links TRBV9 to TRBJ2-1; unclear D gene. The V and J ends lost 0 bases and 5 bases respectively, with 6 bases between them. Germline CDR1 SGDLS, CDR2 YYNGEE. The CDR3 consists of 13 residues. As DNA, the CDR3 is TGTGCCAGCAGCGTAGGGGTAGACAATGAGCAGTTCTTC. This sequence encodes CASSVGVDNEQFF.

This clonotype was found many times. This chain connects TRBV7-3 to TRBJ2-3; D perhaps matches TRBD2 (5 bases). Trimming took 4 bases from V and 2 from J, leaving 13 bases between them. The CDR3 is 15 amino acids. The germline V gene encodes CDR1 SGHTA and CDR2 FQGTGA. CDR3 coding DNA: TGTGCCAGCAGCTCCACTGGACTGTTCACAGATACGCAGTATTTT. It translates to CASSSTGLFTDTQYF.

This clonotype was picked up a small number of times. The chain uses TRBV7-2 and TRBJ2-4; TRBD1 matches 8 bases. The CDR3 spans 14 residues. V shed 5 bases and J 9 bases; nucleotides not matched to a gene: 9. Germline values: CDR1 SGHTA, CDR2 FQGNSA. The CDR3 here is CASSLDRGVRIQYF. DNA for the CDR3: TGTGCCAGCAGCCTCGACAGGGGCGTGCGCATTCAGTACTTC.

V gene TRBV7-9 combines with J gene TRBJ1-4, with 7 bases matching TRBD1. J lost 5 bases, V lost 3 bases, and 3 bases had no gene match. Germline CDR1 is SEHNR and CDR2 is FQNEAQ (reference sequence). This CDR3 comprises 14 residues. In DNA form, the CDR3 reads TGTGCCAGCAGCTTCGGACAGGCAAATGAAAAACTGTTTTTT. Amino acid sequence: CASSFGQANEKLFF.

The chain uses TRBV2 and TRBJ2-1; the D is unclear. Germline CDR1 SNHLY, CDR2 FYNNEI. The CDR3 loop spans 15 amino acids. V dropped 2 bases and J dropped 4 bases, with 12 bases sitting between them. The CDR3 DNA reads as TGTGCCAGCAGTGAACCCTCCGGACCATACAATGAGCAGTTCTTC. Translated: CASSEPSGPYNEQFF.

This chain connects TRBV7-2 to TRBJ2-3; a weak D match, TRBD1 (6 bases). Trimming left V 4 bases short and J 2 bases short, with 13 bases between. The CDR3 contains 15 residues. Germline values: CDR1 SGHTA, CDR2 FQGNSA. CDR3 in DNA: TGTGCCAGCAGCTCCAAGACAGGTACCACAGATACGCAGTATTTT. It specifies CASSSKTGTTDTQYF.

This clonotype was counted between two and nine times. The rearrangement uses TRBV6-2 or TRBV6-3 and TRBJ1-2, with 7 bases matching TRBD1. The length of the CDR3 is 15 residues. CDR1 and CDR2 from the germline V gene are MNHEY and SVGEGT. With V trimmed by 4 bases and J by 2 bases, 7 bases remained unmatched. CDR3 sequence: CASSFRTGMNYGYTF. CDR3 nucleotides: TGTGCCAGCAGTTTCCGGACAGGAATGAACTATGGCTACACCTTC.

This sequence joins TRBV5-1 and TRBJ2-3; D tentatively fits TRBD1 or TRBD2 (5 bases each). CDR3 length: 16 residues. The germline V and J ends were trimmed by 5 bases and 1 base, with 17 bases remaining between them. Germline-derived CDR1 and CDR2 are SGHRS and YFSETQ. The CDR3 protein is CASRRDDGLRTDTQYF. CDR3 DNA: TGCGCCAGCAGGAGGGACGACGGATTACGCACAGATACGCAGTATTTT. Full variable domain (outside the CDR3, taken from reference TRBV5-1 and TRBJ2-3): KAGVTQTPRYLIKTRGQQVTLSCSPISGHRSVSWYQQTPGQGLQFLFEYFSETQRNKGNFPGRFSGRQFSNSRSEMNVSTLELGDSALYLCASRRDDGLRTDTQYFGPGTRLTVL.

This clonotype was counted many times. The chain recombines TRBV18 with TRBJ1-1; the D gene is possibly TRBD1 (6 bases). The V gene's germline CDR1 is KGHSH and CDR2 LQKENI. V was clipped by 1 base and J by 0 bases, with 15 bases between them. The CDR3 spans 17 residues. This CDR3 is CASSPLVSGALNTEAFF. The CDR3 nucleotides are TGTGCCAGCTCACCACTGGTGTCAGGGGCTCTGAACACTGAAGCTTTCTTT.

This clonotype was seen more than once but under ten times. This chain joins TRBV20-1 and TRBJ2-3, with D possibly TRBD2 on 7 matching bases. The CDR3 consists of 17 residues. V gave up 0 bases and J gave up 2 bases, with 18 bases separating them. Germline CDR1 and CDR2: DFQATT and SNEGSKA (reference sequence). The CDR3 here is CSARDRRGPMLTDTQYF. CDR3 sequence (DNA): TGCAGTGCTAGAGATAGGCGGGGGCCAATGCTCACAGATACGCAGTATTTT.

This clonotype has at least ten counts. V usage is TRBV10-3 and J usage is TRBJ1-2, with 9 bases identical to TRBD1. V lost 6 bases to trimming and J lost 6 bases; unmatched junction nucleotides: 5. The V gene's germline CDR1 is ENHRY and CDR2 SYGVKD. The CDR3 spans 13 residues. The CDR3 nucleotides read TGTGCCATCAGCCTCGACAGGGGGGATGGCTACACCTTC. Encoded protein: CAISLDRGDGYTF.

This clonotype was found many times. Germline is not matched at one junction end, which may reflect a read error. The CDR3 loop reads CASSPTWKDTKLRF. CDR3 sequence (DNA): TGCGCCAGCAGCCCAACGTGGAAGGACACCAAGCTTCGCTTC. The genes are TRBV4-3 and TRBJ2-7; D is possibly TRBD1 (5 bases). This CDR3 contains 14 residues. Germline V gene data show CDR1 as LGHNA and CDR2 as YSLEER.

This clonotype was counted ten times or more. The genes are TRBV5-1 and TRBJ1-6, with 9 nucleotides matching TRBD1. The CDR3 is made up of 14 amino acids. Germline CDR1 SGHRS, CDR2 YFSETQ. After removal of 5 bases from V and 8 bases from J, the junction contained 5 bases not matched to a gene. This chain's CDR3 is CASSPGQGDSPLHF. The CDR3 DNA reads TGCGCCAGCAGTCCGGGACAGGGCGATTCACCCCTCCACTTT.

The CDR3 sequence: CASSYSRGYTEAFF. CDR3 nucleotide sequence: TGTGCCAGCAGTTACTCGCGGGGGTACACTGAAGCTTTCTTT. The chain employs TRBV6-2 or TRBV6-3 and TRBJ1-1; D perhaps matches TRBD1 (5 bases). This CDR3 has 14 amino acids. Trimming cost V 0 bases and J 3 bases, with 8 bases left between them. Per the germline V gene, CDR1 is MNHEY and CDR2 is SVGEGT.

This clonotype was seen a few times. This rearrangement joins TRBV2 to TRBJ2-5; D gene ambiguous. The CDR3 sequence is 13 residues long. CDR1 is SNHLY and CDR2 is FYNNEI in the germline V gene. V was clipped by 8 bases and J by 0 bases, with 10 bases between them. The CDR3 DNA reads TGTGCCAGCTCTAACAGAAACCAAGAGACCCAGTACTTC. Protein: CASSNRNQETQYF.

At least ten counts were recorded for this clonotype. DNA of the CDR3: TGTGCCAGCAGTTACGGGGGGGGCACAGATACGCAGTATTTT. Protein: CASSYGGGTDTQYF. V is TRBV6-5 and J is TRBJ2-3; 7 bases line up with TRBD2. The CDR3 is 14 residues long. Germline V CDR1 and CDR2: MNHEY, SVGAGI. Germline trimming cut 2 bases from V and 1 base from J; bases unmatched to any gene: 0.

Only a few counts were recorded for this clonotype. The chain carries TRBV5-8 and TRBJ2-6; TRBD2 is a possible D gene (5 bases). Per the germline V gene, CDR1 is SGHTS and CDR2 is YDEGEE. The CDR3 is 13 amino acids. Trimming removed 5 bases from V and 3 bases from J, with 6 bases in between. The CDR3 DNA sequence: TGTGCCAGCAGGGACTTTGGGGCCAACGTCCTGACTTTC. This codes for CASRDFGANVLTF.

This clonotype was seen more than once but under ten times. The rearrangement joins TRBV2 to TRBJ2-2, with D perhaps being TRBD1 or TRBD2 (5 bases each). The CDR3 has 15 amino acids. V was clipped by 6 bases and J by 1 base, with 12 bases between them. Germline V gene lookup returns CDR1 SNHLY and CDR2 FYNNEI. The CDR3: CASRTGTVNTGELFF. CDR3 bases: TGTGCCAGCAGGACCGGGACGGTGAACACCGGGGAGCTGTTTTTT. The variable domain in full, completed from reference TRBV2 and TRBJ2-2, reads EPEVTQTPSHQVTQMGQEVILRCVPISNHLYFYWYRQILGQKVEFLVSFYNNEISEKSEIFDDQFSVERPDGSNFTLKIRSTKLEDSAMYFCASRTGTVNTGELFFGEGSRLTVL.

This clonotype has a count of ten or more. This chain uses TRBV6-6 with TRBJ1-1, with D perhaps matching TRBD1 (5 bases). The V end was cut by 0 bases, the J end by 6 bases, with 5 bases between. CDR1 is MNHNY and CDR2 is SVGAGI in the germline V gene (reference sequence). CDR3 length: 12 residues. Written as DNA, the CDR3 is TGTGCCAGCAGTTACTCGGGGCCTGAAGCTTTCTTT. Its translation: CASSYSGPEAFF.

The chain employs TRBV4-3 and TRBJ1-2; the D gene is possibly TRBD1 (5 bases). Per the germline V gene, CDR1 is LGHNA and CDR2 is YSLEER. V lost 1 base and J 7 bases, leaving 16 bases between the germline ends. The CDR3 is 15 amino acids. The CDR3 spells CASSQGVQGLSGYTF. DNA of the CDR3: TGCGCCAGCAGCCAAGGTGTGCAGGGTTTGAGTGGCTACACCTTC.

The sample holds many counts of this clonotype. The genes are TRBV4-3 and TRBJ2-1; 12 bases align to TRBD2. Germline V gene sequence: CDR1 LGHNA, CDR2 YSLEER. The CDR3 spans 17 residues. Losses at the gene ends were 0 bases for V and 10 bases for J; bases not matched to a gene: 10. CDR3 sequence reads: CASSQDLSSGGANEQFF. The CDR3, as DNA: TGCGCCAGCAGCCAAGACCTTTCTAGCGGGGGGGCCAACGAGCAGTTCTTC.

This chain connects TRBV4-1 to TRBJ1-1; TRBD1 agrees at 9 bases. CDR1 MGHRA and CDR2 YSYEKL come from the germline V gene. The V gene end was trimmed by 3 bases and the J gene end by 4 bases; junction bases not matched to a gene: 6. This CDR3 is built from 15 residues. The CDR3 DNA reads TGCGCCAGCAGCCATCCCGGGACAGGGCGCACTGAAGCTTTCTTT. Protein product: CASSHPGTGRTEAFF.

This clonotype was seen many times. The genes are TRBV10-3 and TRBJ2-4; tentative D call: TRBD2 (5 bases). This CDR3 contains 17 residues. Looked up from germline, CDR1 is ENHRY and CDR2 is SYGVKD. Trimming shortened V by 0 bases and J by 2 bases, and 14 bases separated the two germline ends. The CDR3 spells CAISESGLLQTKNIQYF. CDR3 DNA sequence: TGTGCCATCAGTGAGTCCGGACTCTTGCAGACCAAAAACATTCAGTACTTC.

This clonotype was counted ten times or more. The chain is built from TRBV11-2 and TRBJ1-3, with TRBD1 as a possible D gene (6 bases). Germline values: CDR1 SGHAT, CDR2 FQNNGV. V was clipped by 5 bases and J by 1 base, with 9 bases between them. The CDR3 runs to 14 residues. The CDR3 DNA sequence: TGTGCCAGCAGCACACAGGGTTCTGGAAACACCATATATTTT. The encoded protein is CASSTQGSGNTIYF.

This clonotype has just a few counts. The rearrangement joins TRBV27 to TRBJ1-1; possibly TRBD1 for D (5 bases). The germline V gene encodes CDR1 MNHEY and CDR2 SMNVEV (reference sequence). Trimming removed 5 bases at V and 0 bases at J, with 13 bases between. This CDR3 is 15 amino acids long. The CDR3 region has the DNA TGTGCCAGCAGTCCGCTGGGACTAATGAACACTGAAGCTTTCTTT. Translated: CASSPLGLMNTEAFF.

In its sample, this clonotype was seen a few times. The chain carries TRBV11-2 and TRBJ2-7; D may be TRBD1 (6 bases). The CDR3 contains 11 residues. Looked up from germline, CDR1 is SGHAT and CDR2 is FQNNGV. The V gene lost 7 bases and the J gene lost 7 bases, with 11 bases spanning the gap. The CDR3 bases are TGTGCCAGCATCAAAAGGGGGGAGCAGTACTTC. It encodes CASIKRGEQYF.